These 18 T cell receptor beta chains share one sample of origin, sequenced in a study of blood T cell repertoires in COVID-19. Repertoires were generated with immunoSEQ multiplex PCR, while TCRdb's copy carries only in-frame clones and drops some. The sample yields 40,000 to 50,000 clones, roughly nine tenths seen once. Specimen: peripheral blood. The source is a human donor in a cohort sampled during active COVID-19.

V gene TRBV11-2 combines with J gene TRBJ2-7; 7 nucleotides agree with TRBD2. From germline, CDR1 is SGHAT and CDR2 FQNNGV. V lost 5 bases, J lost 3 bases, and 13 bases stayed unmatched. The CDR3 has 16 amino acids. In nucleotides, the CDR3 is TGTGCCAGCAGCCCTGTAAAGGGAGGGTCCATCTACGAGCAGTACTTC. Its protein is CASSPVKGGSIYEQYF.

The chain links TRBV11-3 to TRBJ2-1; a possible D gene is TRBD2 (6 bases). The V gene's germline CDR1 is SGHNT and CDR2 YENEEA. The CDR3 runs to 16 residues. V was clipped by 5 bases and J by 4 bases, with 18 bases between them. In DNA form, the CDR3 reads TGTGCCAGCAGCCAGCAGGAGGGTTCTGGTTACAATGAGCAGTTCTTC. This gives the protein CASSQQEGSGYNEQFF.

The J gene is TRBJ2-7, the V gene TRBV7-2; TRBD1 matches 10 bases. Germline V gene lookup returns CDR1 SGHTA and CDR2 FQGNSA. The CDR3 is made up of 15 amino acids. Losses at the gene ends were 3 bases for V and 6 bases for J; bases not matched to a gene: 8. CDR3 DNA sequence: TGTGCCAGCAGCTTCCCGGGACAGGGGAAGGTCGAGCAGTACTTC. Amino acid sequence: CASSFPGQGKVEQYF. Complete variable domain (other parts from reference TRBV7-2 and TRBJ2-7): GAGVSQSPSNKVTEKGKDVELRCDPISGHTALYWYRQSLGQGLEFLIYFQGNSAPDKSGLPSDRFSAERTGGSVSTLTIQRTQQEDSAVYLCASSFPGQGKVEQYFGPGTRLTVT.

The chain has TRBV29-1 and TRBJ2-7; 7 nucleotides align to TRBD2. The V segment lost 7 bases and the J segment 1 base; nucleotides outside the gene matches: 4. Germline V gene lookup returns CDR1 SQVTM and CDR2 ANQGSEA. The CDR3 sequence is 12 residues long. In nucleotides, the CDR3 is TGCAGCGCTACTAGCGATTCCTACGAGCAGTACTTC. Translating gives CSATSDSYEQYF.

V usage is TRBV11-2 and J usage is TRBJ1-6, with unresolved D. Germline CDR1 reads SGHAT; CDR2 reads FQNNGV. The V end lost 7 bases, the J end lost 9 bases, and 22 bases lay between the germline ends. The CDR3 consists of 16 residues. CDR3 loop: CASTPSRYGVVSPLHF. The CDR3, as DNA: TGTGCCAGCACCCCAAGCCGGTACGGGGTGGTTTCACCCCTCCACTTT.

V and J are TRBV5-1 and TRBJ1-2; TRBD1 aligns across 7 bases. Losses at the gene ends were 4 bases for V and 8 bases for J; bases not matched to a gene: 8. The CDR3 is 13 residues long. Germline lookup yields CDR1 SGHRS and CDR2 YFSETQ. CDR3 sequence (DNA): TGCGCCAGCAGCATCGGGACAGTCCAAGGCTACACCTTC. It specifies CASSIGTVQGYTF.

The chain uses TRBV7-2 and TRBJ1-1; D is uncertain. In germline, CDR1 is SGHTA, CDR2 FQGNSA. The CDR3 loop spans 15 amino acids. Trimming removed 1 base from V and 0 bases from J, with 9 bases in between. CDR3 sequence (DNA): TGTGCCAGCAGCTTAGGGGCAAGGATGAACACTGAAGCTTTCTTT. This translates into CASSLGARMNTEAFF.

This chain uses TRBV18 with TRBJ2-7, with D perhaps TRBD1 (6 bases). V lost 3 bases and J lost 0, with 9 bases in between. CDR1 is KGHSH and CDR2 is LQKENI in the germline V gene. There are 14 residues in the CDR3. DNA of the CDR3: TGTGCCAGCTCACCGGACAGTAGCTCCTACGAGCAGTACTTC. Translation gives CASSPDSSSYEQYF.

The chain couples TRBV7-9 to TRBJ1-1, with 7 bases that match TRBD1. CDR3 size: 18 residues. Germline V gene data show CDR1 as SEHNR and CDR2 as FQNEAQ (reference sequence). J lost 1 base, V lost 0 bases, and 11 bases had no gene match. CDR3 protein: CASSLAWNGDSENTEAFF. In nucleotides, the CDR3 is TGTGCCAGCAGCTTAGCCTGGAACGGGGACAGCGAGAACACTGAAGCTTTCTTT.

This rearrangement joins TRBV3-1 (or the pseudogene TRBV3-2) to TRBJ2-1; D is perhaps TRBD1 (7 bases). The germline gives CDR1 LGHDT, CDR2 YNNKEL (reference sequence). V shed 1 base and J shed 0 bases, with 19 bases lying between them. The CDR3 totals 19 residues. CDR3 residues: CASSQATGSTSLSYNEQFF. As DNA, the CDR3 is TGTGCCAGCAGCCAAGCGACAGGGTCAACTAGCCTCTCCTACAATGAGCAGTTCTTC.

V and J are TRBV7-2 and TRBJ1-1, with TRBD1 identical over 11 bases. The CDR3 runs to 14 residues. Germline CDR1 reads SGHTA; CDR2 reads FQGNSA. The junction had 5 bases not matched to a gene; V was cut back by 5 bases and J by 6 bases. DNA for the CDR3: TGTGCCAGCAGCCCAAGGACAGGGGGCTCTGAAGCTTTCTTT. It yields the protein CASSPRTGGSEAFF.

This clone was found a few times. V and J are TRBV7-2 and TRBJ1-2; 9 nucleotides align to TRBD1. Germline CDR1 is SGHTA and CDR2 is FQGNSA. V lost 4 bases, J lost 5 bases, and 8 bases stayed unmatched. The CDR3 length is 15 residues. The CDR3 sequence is CASSSDYRGQYGYTF. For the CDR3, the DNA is TGTGCCAGCAGCTCGGATTACAGGGGGCAATATGGCTACACCTTC.

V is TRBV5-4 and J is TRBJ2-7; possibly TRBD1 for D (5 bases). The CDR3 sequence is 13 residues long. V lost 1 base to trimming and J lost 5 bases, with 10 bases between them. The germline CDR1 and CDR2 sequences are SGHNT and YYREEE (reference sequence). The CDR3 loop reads CASSLRGKDEQYF. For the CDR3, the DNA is TGTGCCAGCAGCTTGAGGGGTAAGGACGAGCAGTACTTC.

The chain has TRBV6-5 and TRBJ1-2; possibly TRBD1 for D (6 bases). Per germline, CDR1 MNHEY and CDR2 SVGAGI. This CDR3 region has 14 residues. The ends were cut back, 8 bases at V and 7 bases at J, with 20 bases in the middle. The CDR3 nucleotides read TGTGCCAGCGACATGTCACTGACAGGCGGTGGCTACACCTTC. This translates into CASDMSLTGGGYTF.

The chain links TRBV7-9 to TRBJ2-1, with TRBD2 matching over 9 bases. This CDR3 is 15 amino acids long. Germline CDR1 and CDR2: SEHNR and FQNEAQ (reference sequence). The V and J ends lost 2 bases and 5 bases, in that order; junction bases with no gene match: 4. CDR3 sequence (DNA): TGTGCCAGCAGCTTAATGGCGGGGGGGCACAATGAGCAGTTCTTC. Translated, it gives CASSLMAGGHNEQFF.

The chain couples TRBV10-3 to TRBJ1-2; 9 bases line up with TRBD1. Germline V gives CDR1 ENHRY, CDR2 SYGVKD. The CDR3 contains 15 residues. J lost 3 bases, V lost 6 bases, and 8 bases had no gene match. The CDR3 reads CAISLDRGNYYGYTF. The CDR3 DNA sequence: TGTGCCATCAGCCTAGACAGGGGGAACTACTATGGCTACACCTTC.

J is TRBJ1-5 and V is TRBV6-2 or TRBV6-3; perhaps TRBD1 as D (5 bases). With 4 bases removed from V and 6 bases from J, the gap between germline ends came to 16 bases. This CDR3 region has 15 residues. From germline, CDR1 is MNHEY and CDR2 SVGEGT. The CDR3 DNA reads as TGTGCCAGCAGTTCCCGACCTCAGGGAACTCAGCCCCAGCATTTT. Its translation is CASSSRPQGTQPQHF.

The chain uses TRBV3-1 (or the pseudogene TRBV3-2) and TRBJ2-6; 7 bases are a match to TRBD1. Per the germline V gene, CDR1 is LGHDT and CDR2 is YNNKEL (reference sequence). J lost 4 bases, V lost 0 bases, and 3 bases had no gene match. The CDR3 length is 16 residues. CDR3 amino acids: CASSQERGPGANVLTF. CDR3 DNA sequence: TGTGCCAGCAGCCAAGAGAGGGGGCCCGGGGCCAACGTCCTGACTTTC.